Presented here are 4 T cell receptor beta chains from one specimen sequenced in a study of shared clonotypes between healthy human individuals (dated by TCRdb to the early 2020s). Library prep was done by the immunoSEQ multiplex PCR assay. The clones in this table, taken by TCRdb from immuneACCESS, are in-frame only. Not every clone is retained; where verified, under half of the shortfall comes from an unresolved V gene, and the cause of the rest is unknown. Counted in this sample were roughly 650,000 clones; about 96% of them appeared once. 0.045% to 0.06% of the sample is in the top ten clones. The sample taken for sequencing was naive CD4+ T cells sorted from blood. The sample's cell subset or site label, in plain terms: CD45RA+ positively selected. The receptors come from a woman in her twenties or thirties in good health.

The V call is TRBV30, the J call TRBJ2-1, with 12 bases aligning to TRBD1. There are 16 residues in the CDR3. The V and J ends lost 6 bases and 6 bases, in that order; junction bases with no gene match: 12. Per germline, CDR1 GTSNPN and CDR2 SVGIG (reference sequence). CDR3 in DNA: TGTGCCTGCAAATGGCCCGGGACAGGGGGCTCCAATGAGCAGTTCTTC. It specifies CACKWPGTGGSNEQFF.

The chain couples TRBV7-9 to TRBJ1-3, with 7 bases matching TRBD1. V gave up 2 bases and J gave up 0 bases; unmatched junction bases: 4. The germline gives CDR1 SEHNR, CDR2 FQNEAQ (reference sequence). The CDR3 totals 16 residues. CDR3 nucleotide sequence: TGTGCCAGCAGCTTACTGGGACAGAGCTCTGGAAACACCATATATTTT. Its protein product is CASSLLGQSSGNTIYF.

The V call is TRBV18, the J call TRBJ2-2, with D uncertain. The V end lost 0 bases, the J end lost 7 bases, and 3 bases lay between the germline ends. The CDR3 length is 12 residues. Germline loops: CDR1 KGHSH, CDR2 LQKENI. The CDR3: CASSPPIGELFF. CDR3 sequence (DNA): TGTGCCAGCTCACCACCAATCGGGGAGCTGTTTTTT.

The chain has TRBV13 and TRBJ1-5; D uncertain. The germline V gene encodes CDR1 PRHDT and CDR2 FYEKMQ (reference sequence). This CDR3 is built from 13 residues. V lost 0 bases and J 8 bases, leaving 8 bases between the germline ends. Here the CDR3 reads CASSLGRREPQHF. The CDR3 bases are TGTGCCAGCAGCTTAGGCCGGCGAGAGCCCCAGCATTTT.